Presented here are 3 T cell receptor beta chains from one specimen sequenced in a study of shared clonotypes between healthy human individuals. TCRdb's copy holds only in-frame clones and misses some; the assay was immunoSEQ multiplex PCR. The sample has over a million clones; roughly 96% are singletons. The sequenced sample was naive CD4+ T cells sorted from blood. Noted subset: CD45RA+ positively selected. The receptors stem from a man younger than 45 in good health.

This chain links TRBV28 with TRBJ2-5; 7 bases are shared with TRBD2. Germline lookup yields CDR1 MDHEN and CDR2 SYDVKM. This CDR3 spans 15 amino acids. The trim removed 11 bases at V and 1 base at J, leaving 13 bases unmatched. The CDR3 loop reads CAPWGGGFLQETQYF. DNA for the CDR3: TGTGCCCCCTGGGGGGGAGGATTCCTCCAAGAGACCCAGTACTTC.

The V and J genes are TRBV18 and TRBJ2-5; D is unresolved. The CDR3 sequence is 13 residues long. CDR1 is KGHSH, CDR2 LQKENI, per germline. The V end lost 3 bases, the J end lost 0 bases, and 5 bases lay between the germline ends. CDR3 nucleotides: TGTGCCAGCTCACCGCTCCACCAAGAGACCCAGTACTTC. This sequence encodes CASSPLHQETQYF.

V gene TRBV6-5 combines with J gene TRBJ2-7, with D unresolved. V was pared by 0 bases and J by 0 bases, with 9 bases between. This CDR3 is built from 15 residues. Germline-derived CDR1 and CDR2 are MNHEY and SVGAGI. Here the CDR3 reads CASSYSRWNSYEQYF. The CDR3 DNA is TGTGCCAGCAGTTACTCGAGGTGGAACTCCTACGAGCAGTACTTC.